One and the same sample provided the 21 T cell receptor beta chains below, sequenced in a study of cytomegalovirus exposure and HLA in healthy donors. Some clones are missing from TCRdb's copy, which holds only in-frame ones; the method was immunoSEQ multiplex PCR. The sample lists roughly 95,000 clones; roughly 85% were seen once. Sequencing was performed on PBMCs. These receptors were taken from a young man in good health and CMV-seropositive.

The V gene is TRBV7-6, the J gene TRBJ2-5; tentatively, D is TRBD2 (6 bases). Per the germline V gene, CDR1 is SGHVS and CDR2 is FNYEAQ. This CDR3 region has 13 residues. Trimming removed 3 bases from V and 2 bases from J, with 7 bases in between. CDR3 nucleotides: TGTGCCAGCAGCTTGGGGGGTCAAGAGACCCAGTACTTC. Its translation is CASSLGGQETQYF.

J is TRBJ2-1 and V is TRBV28, with 11 bases lining up with TRBD1. CDR1 is MDHEN and CDR2 is SYDVKM in the germline V gene. The J segment lost 2 bases and the V segment lost 5 bases, leaving 14 bases of the junction unmatched. The CDR3 covers 19 residues. This CDR3 is CASSLDRGLAGNTYNEQFF. The CDR3 coding sequence is TGTGCCAGCAGTCTGGACAGGGGGCTAGCGGGAAACACCTACAATGAGCAGTTCTTC.

The chain employs TRBV2 and TRBJ1-4, with a possible D match to TRBD1 (6 bases). Deletions cut 2 bases from V and 0 bases from J, with 7 bases between. This CDR3 is built from 15 residues. The germline V gene encodes CDR1 SNHLY and CDR2 FYNNEI. This chain's CDR3 is CASSESGATNEKLFF. The DNA of the CDR3 is TGTGCCAGCAGTGAATCAGGGGCAACTAATGAAAAACTGTTTTTT.

The chain uses TRBV11-3 and TRBJ2-7, with D possibly called TRBD1 or TRBD2 (5 bases each). Per germline, CDR1 SGHNT and CDR2 YENEEA. The CDR3 loop spans 14 amino acids. Trimming pared 3 bases from V and 0 bases from J, leaving 9 bases between. CDR3 nucleotides: TGTGCCAGCAGCTTGTCTGGGGGCTCCTACGAGCAGTACGTC. Translated: CASSLSGGSYEQYV.

The chain couples TRBV11-3 to TRBJ2-3; D may be TRBD1 (6 bases). The germline CDR1 and CDR2 sequences are SGHNT and YENEEA. Trimming took 3 bases from V and 3 from J, leaving 7 bases between them. This CDR3 has 13 residues. For the CDR3, the DNA is TGTGCCAGCAGCTTCGGACAGACAGATACGCAGTATTTT. It is translated as CASSFGQTDTQYF.

V gene TRBV29-1 combines with J gene TRBJ2-1; 8 bases are a match to TRBD2. V dropped 1 base and J dropped 4; count of bases not matched to a gene: 9. The CDR3 is 16 amino acids. Germline V CDR1 and CDR2: SQVTM, ANQGSEA. The CDR3 region is CSVEASGTRHYNEQFF. The DNA of the CDR3 is TGCAGCGTTGAAGCCTCCGGGACTAGACATTACAATGAGCAGTTCTTC.

The gene calls are TRBV9 and TRBJ2-2; weak D call: TRBD1 (6 bases). The CDR3 contains 16 residues. The germline gives CDR1 SGDLS, CDR2 YYNGEE. The ends were cut back, 2 bases at V and 0 bases at J, with 11 bases in the middle. The CDR3 loop reads CASSVGGAANTGELFF. CDR3 sequence (DNA): TGTGCCAGCAGCGTTGGGGGCGCGGCGAACACCGGGGAGCTGTTTTTT.

This chain connects TRBV19 to TRBJ1-5, with 7 bases fitting TRBD1. The germline gives CDR1 LNHDA, CDR2 SQIVND (reference sequence). The CDR3 is 15 amino acids. Trimming took 3 bases from V and 6 from J; bases not matched to a gene: 8. CDR3 loop: CASSITTGSFQPQHF. CDR3 coding DNA: TGTGCCAGTAGTATTACGACAGGGTCGTTTCAGCCCCAGCATTTT.

The chain combines TRBV28 with TRBJ2-2; D remains unclear. Trimming left V 6 bases short and J 1 base short, with 3 bases between. CDR3 length: 12 amino acids. Germline CDR1 reads MDHEN; CDR2 reads SYDVKM. The CDR3 DNA reads as TGTGCCAGCAGCCGGAACACCGGGGAGCTGTTTTTT. Its protein product is CASSRNTGELFF.

The chain couples TRBV28 to TRBJ1-1, with D maybe TRBD1 (6 bases). The germline CDR1 and CDR2 sequences are MDHEN and SYDVKM. The CDR3 totals 14 residues. V was pared by 5 bases and J by 1 base, with 11 bases between. Here the CDR3 reads CASSPQGENTEAFF. DNA for the CDR3: TGTGCCAGCAGTCCACAGGGAGAGAACACTGAAGCTTTCTTT.

This chain connects TRBV28 to TRBJ2-3, with 10 bases that match TRBD2. CDR3 size: 17 residues. Germline V lookup: CDR1 MDHEN, CDR2 SYDVKM. V shed 1 base, J shed 5 bases, and the junction held 9 bases outside the gene matches. Here the CDR3 reads CASSLLPSGRVGDTQYF. The DNA of the CDR3 is TGTGCCAGCAGTTTATTGCCTAGCGGGAGAGTCGGAGATACGCAGTATTTT. Filled out from reference TRBV28 and TRBJ2-3, the complete variable domain reads DVKVTQSSRYLVKRTGEKVFLECVQDMDHENMFWYRQDPGLGLRLIYFSYDVKMKEKGDIPEGYSVSREKKERFSLILESASTNQTSMYLCASSLLPSGRVGDTQYFGPGTRLTVL.

The chain links TRBV5-4 to TRBJ2-3; 10 bases map to TRBD2. The V gene's germline CDR1 is SGHNT and CDR2 YYREEE (reference sequence). This CDR3 is built from 16 residues. The ends lost 0 bases at V and 4 bases at J; junction bases unmatched: 5. The CDR3 sequence: CASSLEASGSPDTQYF. CDR3 nucleotides: TGTGCCAGCAGCTTGGAGGCTAGCGGGAGTCCAGATACGCAGTATTTT. Based on the CDR3 plus reference TRBV5-4 and TRBJ2-3, the full variable domain is ETGVTQSPTHLIKTRGQQVTLRCSSQSGHNTVSWYQQALGQGPQFIFQYYREEENGRGNFPPRFSGLQFPNYSSELNVNALELDDSALYLCASSLEASGSPDTQYFGPGTRLTVL.

The CDR3 DNA sequence: TGTGCCAGCAGCCCTCCCCCAGGGCACATTCAGTACTTC. It encodes CASSPPPGHIQYF. The chain is built from TRBV7-9 and TRBJ2-4, with D tentatively TRBD1 (5 bases). V lost 5 bases, J lost 8 bases, and 13 bases lay in between. Germline CDR1 and CDR2: SEHNR and FQNEAQ (reference sequence). This CDR3 has 13 amino acids.

The rearrangement uses TRBV7-6 and TRBJ2-7; 7 bases fit TRBD1. Unmatched junction bases numbered 6, after V lost 5 bases and J lost 2 bases. The germline V gene encodes CDR1 SGHVS and CDR2 FNYEAQ. The CDR3 loop spans 14 amino acids. CDR3 coding DNA: TGTGCCAGCAGCAGACAGGGTAACCCCTACGAGCAGTACTTC. This gives the protein CASSRQGNPYEQYF.

CDR3 protein: CASSLGRATNYGYTF. The DNA of the CDR3 is TGCGCCAGCAGCTTGGGGAGGGCTACTAACTATGGCTACACCTTC. The gene calls are TRBV5-1 and TRBJ1-2, with D unclear. This CDR3 comprises 15 residues. Trimming cost V 0 bases and J 0 bases, with 9 bases left between them. CDR1 is SGHRS and CDR2 is YFSETQ in the germline V gene.

The V gene is TRBV21-1, the J gene TRBJ2-7; the listed D gene, TRBD2, was not tested against the DNA. TRBV21-1 corresponds to a pseudogene. The CDR3 is 14 amino acids. The CDR3 nucleotides are TGTGCCAGCAGCAATCCCCGGGGGATCAACGAGCAGTACTTC. Translated: CASSNPRGINEQYF.

The rearrangement joins TRBV28 to TRBJ2-7; weak D call: TRBD2 (6 bases). Trimming cost V 2 bases and J 0 bases, with 11 bases left between them. This CDR3 comprises 15 residues. Germline-derived CDR1 and CDR2 are MDHEN and SYDVKM. CDR3 residues: CASSLGGASSYEQYV. CDR3 coding DNA: TGTGCCAGCAGTTTAGGCGGGGCCAGCTCCTACGAGCAGTACGTC.

This clone was picked up a small number of times. This chain joins TRBV5-1 and TRBJ1-5; the D is unclear. V was pared by 1 base and J by 1 base, with 9 bases between. Per germline, CDR1 SGHRS and CDR2 YFSETQ. This CDR3 is 15 amino acids long. CDR3 coding DNA: TGCGCCAGCAGCTTGTCACCAGGCAGCAATCAGCCCCAGCATTTT. This translates into CASSLSPGSNQPQHF.

The chain is built from TRBV19 and TRBJ2-5; possibly TRBD1 for D (6 bases). The V gene lost 5 bases and the J gene lost 2 bases, with 18 bases spanning the gap. This CDR3 has 16 amino acids. CDR1 and CDR2 from the germline V gene are LNHDA and SQIVND (reference sequence). DNA for the CDR3: TGTGCCAGTAGTCCCTCACTCGGACAGCGTCAAGAGACCCAGTACTTC. It is translated as CASSPSLGQRQETQYF. Using reference TRBV19 and TRBJ2-5 for the parts outside the CDR3, the full variable domain is DGGITQSPKYLFRKEGQNVTLSCEQNLNHDAMYWYRQDPGQGLRLIYYSQIVNDFQKGDIAEGYSVSREKKESFPLTVTSAQKNPTAFYLCASSPSLGQRQETQYFGPGTRLLVL.

The V and J genes are TRBV30 and TRBJ1-2; D remains ambiguous. The CDR3 totals 14 residues. Trimming shortened V by 0 bases and J by 7 bases, and 15 bases separated the two germline ends. Germline loops: CDR1 GTSNPN, CDR2 SVGIG (reference sequence). DNA for the CDR3: TGTGCCTGGAGTGTATCTCCTAACTATGGTGGCTACACCTTC. Translation: CAWSVSPNYGGYTF.

This clone occurred a few times. The V gene is TRBV10-3, the J gene TRBJ2-1, with 10 bases identical to TRBD2. The CDR3 consists of 14 residues. The germline V gene has CDR1 ENHRY and CDR2 SYGVKD. The V segment lost 5 bases and the J segment 6 bases; nucleotides outside the gene matches: 4. Here the CDR3 reads CAISKREGPNEQFF. The CDR3 DNA reads as TGTGCCATCAGTAAGCGGGAGGGCCCCAATGAGCAGTTCTTC.